The clone carrying this T cell receptor beta chain occurred a few times. The antigen remains unidentified. Sequenced by immunoSEQ multiplex PCR; TCRdb stores in-frame clones only, minus some. This sample has about 16,000 clones, with 55% to 75% found just once. Blood cells were analyzed directly, without culture or expansion. This specimen belongs to a study of neoadjuvant anti-PD-1 for oral cavity cancer. Study as a whole: Patients without progression received a fourth nivolumab dose around day 43, then surgical resection on days 50-56. Study-wide points: Each response group had just three patients in TCR analyses. Post-nivolumab, blood T cell clonality was significantly elevated in non-responders.

This CDR3 is built from 15 residues. V gave up 0 bases and J gave up 5 bases; unmatched junction bases: 3. CDR1 and CDR2 from the germline V gene are MGHRA and YSYEKL. The input for sequencing was PBMCs, taken before nivolumab (anti-PD-1) treatment. V gene TRBV4-1 combines with J gene TRBJ2-1, with 8 bases identical to TRBD2. The sequence came from a person aged 35-79 years with oral cavity squamous cell carcinoma. The CDR3 is CASSQDRSGNNEQFF. The CDR3 DNA reads TGCGCCAGCAGCCAAGATCGTAGCGGGAACAATGAGCAGTTCTTC.